These T cell receptor beta chains were read from a single sample in a study of Graves' ophthalmopathy and Graves' hyperthyroidism. TCRdb itself ran the multiplex PCR reads through MiXCR, one entry per CDR3 protein. The sample lists about 390,000 distinct CDR3 sequences; approximately 17% were seen once. Sequenced material: peripheral blood. The receptors were sampled from an adult woman with stable Graves' hyperthyroidism. Both conserved end residues are part of each CDR3. The D gene is left open where the match is weak. Clone size is not always given. Where it is, it says once, few, many or a class for expanded clones.

v_call	j_call	d_call	clone_size	cdr3_nt	cdr3_aa
TRBV12-3/TRBV12-4	TRBJ2-5	NA	many	TGTGCCAGCAGTCCGAGGGGGGCTGGTGAGACCCAGTACTTC	CASSPRGAGETQYF
TRBV10-3	TRBJ2-1	TRBD2	many	TGTGCCATCAGTGGCGGGAGGGCCACTGAGCAGTTCTTC	CAISGGRATEQFF
TRBV6-2/TRBV6-3	TRBJ2-5	NA	NA	TGCGCCAGCAGCCGCGACAGGAAAACTCAAGATACCCAGTACTTC	CASSRDRKTQDTQYF
TRBV18	TRBJ1-2	NA	few	TGTGCCAGCTCACCACCTTCAGGGTTGGATGGCTACACCTTC	CASSPPSGLDGYTF
TRBV6-1	TRBJ2-7	NA	many	TGTGCCAGCAGTGATCCCCAGGGAGTGGGCTACGAGCAGTACTTC	CASSDPQGVGYEQYF
TRBV7-2	TRBJ1-3	NA	many	TGTGCCAGCAGCTTAGGTTTGGGGACTGCACAGTCCATATATTTT	CASSLGLGTAQSIYF
TRBV7-2	TRBJ1-6	NA	NA	TGTGCCAGCAGCTTAGCCGGTTCTGGGCCCCTCCACTTT	CASSLAGSGPLHF
TRBV20-1	TRBJ2-2	TRBD2	many	TGCAGTGCTAGAAAGAGCGGGAGTCGAAACACCGGGGAGCTGTTTTTT	CSARKSGSRNTGELFF
TRBV3-1	TRBJ2-7	TRBD1	many	TGTGCCAGCTCAGGTCCAGGGGGCTTCTACGAGCAGTACTTC	CASSGPGGFYEQYF
TRBV6-1	TRBJ2-7	NA	NA	TGTGCCAGCAGTGACAGTGGGGGATACGAGCAGTACTTC	CASSDSGGYEQYF
TRBV2	TRBJ1-5	NA	many	TGTGCCAGCAGTGAAGCAGGGTTTTGGGGCAATCAGCCCCAGCATTTT	CASSEAGFWGNQPQHF
TRBV24-1	TRBJ1-2	TRBD1	many	TGTGCCACCAGTCGGACAGGGGAAGGTCGGGACTATGGCTACACCTTC	CATSRTGEGRDYGYTF
TRBV6-1	TRBJ1-6	NA	NA	TGTGCCAGCAGTGAAGGGACGGGCATCTCACCCCTCCACTTT	CASSEGTGISPLHF
TRBV15	TRBJ1-1	TRBD1	many	TGTGCCACCAGCAGGGAACAGGGGCGGGGAACTGAAGCTTTCTTT	CATSREQGRGTEAFF
TRBV20-1	TRBJ2-2	TRBD1	NA	TGCAGTGCTCCCGCCCGACCGGATCGACAGGGGGCCACCGGGGAGCTGTTTTTT	CSAPARPDRQGATGELFF
TRBV6-5	TRBJ2-7	TRBD1	NA	TGTGCCAGCAGTTCTAGGACAGGGTTGGACTACGAGCAGTACTTC	CASSSRTGLDYEQYF
TRBV12-3/TRBV12-4	TRBJ1-1	NA	many	TGTGCCAGCACGTTTCAGAGAGACACTGAAGCTTTCTTT	CASTFQRDTEAFF
TRBV4-3	TRBJ2-5	TRBD2	many	TGCGCCAGCAGTCATTCACCGGGACTACAAGAGACCCAGTACTTC	CASSHSPGLQETQYF
TRBV29-1	TRBJ2-5	NA	many	TGCAGCGTTGACCCAGGACAAGAGACCCAGTACTTC	CSVDPGQETQYF
TRBV28	TRBJ2-7	TRBD2	many	TGTGCCAGCAGCCTTGGGACTAGCGGGGCCCCCTACGAGCAGTACTTC	CASSLGTSGAPYEQYF
TRBV3-1	TRBJ2-5	NA	NA	TGTGCCAGCAGCCAAGAGGACGGAAAAGAGACCCAGTACTTC	CASSQEDGKETQYF
TRBV19	TRBJ1-1	NA	NA	TGTGCCAGTACTTATCCGGGGTCGGAAGCTTTCTTT	CASTYPGSEAFF
TRBV5-4	TRBJ1-2	NA	many	TGTGCCAGCAGCTTTATGACAGACCGCGGCTACACCTTC	CASSFMTDRGYTF
TRBV9	TRBJ1-1	NA	many	TGTGCCAGCAGCGTAGCAGGGAACACTGAAGCTTTCTTT	CASSVAGNTEAFF
TRBV12-3/TRBV12-4	TRBJ1-1	NA	many	TGTGCCAGCACCTGGGGAGGACAGACGAACACTGAAGCTTTCTTT	CASTWGGQTNTEAFF
TRBV12-3/TRBV12-4	TRBJ2-2	TRBD1	many	TGTGCCAGCAGAAGGGGGGACAGGGACACCGGGGAGCTGTTTTTT	CASRRGDRDTGELFF
TRBV9	TRBJ1-1	NA	many	TGTGCCAGCAGCGTGGAGCGGGGGAGAACTTTCTTT	CASSVERGRTFF
TRBV11-1	TRBJ2-5	NA	few	TGTGCCAGCAGCCGAAGACAGGAACTGGAGACCCAGTACTTC	CASSRRQELETQYF
TRBV7-2	TRBJ2-5	TRBD1	once	TGTGCCAGCAGCTTAGTTCCTAGGGGGCAAGAGACGGAGTACTTC	CASSLVPRGQETEYF
TRBV12-3/TRBV12-4	TRBJ2-7	NA	many	TGTGCCAGCAGTTTGGGCAGGGCCTACGAGCAGTACTTC	CASSLGRAYEQYF
TRBV3-1	TRBJ1-2	NA	few	TGTGCCAGCAGCCAAACAGGATTCGACTATGGCTACACCTTC	CASSQTGFDYGYTF
TRBV6-5	TRBJ1-2	NA	many	TGTGCCAGCAGTTTGGCCGGGACTGCATTAGCAGGCTACACCTTC	CASSLAGTALAGYTF
TRBV7-6	TRBJ2-7	NA	many	TGTGCCAGCAGCGGCGGGACTGGGGGATACGAGCAGTACTTC	CASSGGTGGYEQYF
TRBV20-1	TRBJ1-1	NA	many	TGCAGTGCTAGACGCCAGGGGACTGAAGCTTTCTTT	CSARRQGTEAFF
TRBV6-1	TRBJ1-2	TRBD1	many	TGTGCCAGCAGGAAGGGACGACAGGGGGCTGTTGGCTACACCTTC	CASRKGRQGAVGYTF
TRBV12-3/TRBV12-4	TRBJ1-5	NA	many	TGTGCCAGCAGTTGGGACCAAAATCAGCCCCAGCATTTT	CASSWDQNQPQHF
TRBV20-1	TRBJ2-7	NA	many	TGCAGTGCTAGGTGGTTAGGGGGAAGAAGGCAAGACTACGAGCAGTACTTC	CSARWLGGRRQDYEQYF
TRBV7-2	TRBJ2-3	NA	few	TGTGCCAGCAGCTTAGCGCTTAGTATAATTCTCAATACGCAGTATTTT	CASSLALSIILNTQYF
TRBV12-3/TRBV12-4	TRBJ1-5	TRBD1	once	TGTGCCAGCAGTTTAACTTCAGGGGGGAATCAGCCCCAGCATTTT	CASSLTSGGNQPQHF
TRBV20-1	TRBJ1-1	NA	many	TGCAGTGCTAGCGGAGGGGCAGAGAGCGCTGAAGCTTTCTTT	CSASGGAESAEAFF
TRBV30	TRBJ2-5	TRBD2	many	TGTGCCTGGAAGGTAGCGGGAGAATATGGAGAGACCCAGTACTTC	CAWKVAGEYGETQYF
TRBV4-2	TRBJ2-4	NA	many	TGTGCCAGCAGCCAAGGGGATTCACTAAACATTCAGTACTTC	CASSQGDSLNIQYF
TRBV27	TRBJ1-5	NA	NA	TGTGCCAGCAGCTTATCAGGGAACGTCCATTGGCCCCAGCATTTT	CASSLSGNVHWPQHF
TRBV28	TRBJ2-5	NA	many	TGTGCCAGCAGAGGGGTAGGAGAGACCCAGTACTTC	CASRGVGETQYF
TRBV5-1	TRBJ1-6	TRBD1	many	TGCGCCAGCAGCTTGTATACAGGGGGCCAACCCCTCCACTTT	CASSLYTGGQPLHF
TRBV28	TRBJ2-5	NA	many	TGTGCCAGCAGCCAAGACAGCCAAGAGACCCAGTACTTC	CASSQDSQETQYF
TRBV5-1	TRBJ1-1	NA	NA	TGCGCCAGCAGGGTAACATCGAACACTGAAGCTTTCTTT	CASRVTSNTEAFF
TRBV7-2	TRBJ1-5	NA	many	TGTGCCAGCAGCCGATTCGGAGGGAACAATCAGCCCCAGCATTTT	CASSRFGGNNQPQHF
TRBV28	TRBJ2-7	NA	many	TGTGCCAGCACCGAGGGGGGGACAGGCGCCTACGAGCAGTACTTC	CASTEGGTGAYEQYF
TRBV2	TRBJ1-5	NA	many	TGTGCCAGCAGCTGGGAACCCCCGAACCAGCATTTT	CASSWEPPNQHF
TRBV5-5	TRBJ2-7	TRBD1	many	TGTGCCAGCAGACCCAGGGGGCGGGTTTCAGTATCCGAGCAGTACTTC	CASRPRGRVSVSEQYF
TRBV6-1	TRBJ2-7	TRBD2	NA	TGTGCCAGCAACCAGCGGGAGGGCGGGGAGCAGTACTTC	CASNQREGGEQYF
TRBV28	TRBJ1-6	TRBD1	many	TGTGCCAGCAGTTCAGGACAGGGTAATTCACCCCTCCACTTT	CASSSGQGNSPLHF
TRBV11-2	TRBJ2-7	NA	NA	TGTGCCAGCAGGCATATTCGAGCCGGGAGTAGACCCTACGAGCAGTACTTC	CASRHIRAGSRPYEQYF